The 4 T cell receptor beta chains in this list originate from one sample, sequenced in a study of vaccination effects on CD4 cells after COVID-19. These TCRs' antigens remain unknown. ViraFEST used viral peptide pools to expand antigen-specific CD4+ T cells before sequencing. Isolation of CD4+ T cells took place after 10 days of culture. Prior SARS-CoV-2 infection was absent in the vaccine recipients, as shown by negative nucleocapsid antibodies. Profiled with immunoSEQ multiplex PCR; TCRdb holds only in-frame clones, not every one. The sample shows around 71,000 clones, approximately 79% of them seen only once. The sample here was CD4+ T cells from PBMCs cultured with HCoV-OC43 spike peptides, taken before COVID-19 vaccination. Indicated subset: HCoV-OC43 spike overlapping peptide pool stimulation. Every receptor here comes from a human donor who received a COVID-19 vaccine.

This chain connects TRBV7-2 to TRBJ1-5, with no clear D. The CDR3 loop spans 16 amino acids. Germline V gives CDR1 SGHTA, CDR2 FQGNSA. The V and J ends lost 5 bases and 8 bases respectively, with 22 bases between them. In DNA form, the CDR3 reads TGTGCCAGCAGCGGAATACTAGTGAAATCGGGCGAGCCCCAGCATTTT. This codes for CASSGILVKSGEPQHF.

V usage is TRBV2 and J usage is TRBJ2-3, with 14 bases that match TRBD2. This CDR3 is 17 amino acids long. Per the germline V gene, CDR1 is SNHLY and CDR2 is FYNNEI. Trimming removed 6 bases from V and 3 bases from J; junction bases left unmatched: 8. The CDR3, as DNA: TGTGCCAGCAGCATTCGGGGACTAGCGGGGGATACAGATACGCAGTATTTT. Protein product: CASSIRGLAGDTDTQYF.

The chain carries TRBV5-1 and TRBJ1-5, with 9 nucleotides matching TRBD1. CDR1 and CDR2 (germline): SGHRS, YFSETQ. This CDR3 has 17 residues. The trim removed 1 base at V and 7 bases at J, leaving 12 bases unmatched. CDR3 protein: CASSLSPGTGRTQPQHF. CDR3 in DNA: TGCGCCAGCAGCTTGTCCCCCGGGACAGGGAGAACACAGCCCCAGCATTTT. The full variable domain, rest sourced from reference TRBV5-1 and TRBJ1-5, is KAGVTQTPRYLIKTRGQQVTLSCSPISGHRSVSWYQQTPGQGLQFLFEYFSETQRNKGNFPGRFSGRQFSNSRSEMNVSTLELGDSALYLCASSLSPGTGRTQPQHFGDGTRLSIL.

This sequence joins TRBV19 and TRBJ1-5; D remains ambiguous. This CDR3 spans 15 amino acids. From germline, CDR1 is LNHDA and CDR2 SQIVND (reference sequence). Trimming took off 2 bases at V and 0 bases at J, with 8 bases between the two ends. CDR3 residues: CASSIKQISNQPQHF. The CDR3 DNA sequence: TGTGCCAGTAGTATAAAACAGATTAGCAATCAGCCCCAGCATTTT.